This TCR beta chain came from a study of blood T cell repertoires in COVID-19. Study-wide context: Both acute and convalescent COVID-19 samples were obtained from the United States, Italy and Spain. Sources were T cells, B-cell-depleted T cells, or PBMCs; the material itself was cDNA or gDNA.

As handled by the study authors: The authors estimated nucleated cell counts from reference gene primer amplification. TCRdb's table, derived via immunoSEQ multiplex PCR, lists solely in-frame clones and lacks some. The V and J calls and clone size were taken over from that table, and D and trimming were inferred from the DNA. The table lists about 100,000 clones, around 81% of them singletons. Trimming stripped 2 bases from V and 2 bases from J, with 17 bases between. The CDR3 sequence is 18 residues long. Germline lookup yields CDR1 SGHRS and CDR2 YFSETQ. This chain joins TRBV5-1 and TRBJ2-6; D is undetermined. Sample: peripheral blood. The sequence came from a man over 45 with active or convalescent COVID-19. The CDR3 DNA follows: TGCGCCAGCAGCTTAAACACAGTACCCCATCCTGGGGCCAACGTCCTGACTTTC. Protein: CASSLNTVPHPGANVLTF.